This T cell receptor (beta chain) was identified in a study of cytomegalovirus exposure and HLA in healthy donors (dated by TCRdb to 2016 to 2017). About the investigation overall: According to an earlier analysis of a few hundred of the donors, about 170 million T cells yielded roughly 110 million unique TCR beta sequences and about 300 Gb of sequence data. Across about 380 genotyped donors of the cohort, an average of 235,054 unique TCR beta nucleotide sequences per donor were sequenced, and roughly a sixth of those sequences were non-productive. The number of typed donors differed by locus: roughly 629-640 for A, B, C, DRB1 and DQB1; approximately 520 for DQA1; fewer than 610 for DPA1; and about 470 for DPB1. To predict cytomegalovirus infection status, the study brought together high-throughput TCR immunosequencing, statistical association of individual TCRs with disease status, and machine learning. The study aimed to test whether signatures of past pathogen exposure could be identified by cataloging public T cell receptors. In a later analysis, previously published TCR beta repertoires from 500 to 750 donors were re-analyzed and high-resolution HLA genotyping was added so that TCR occurrence patterns could be studied. The genetic ancestry cluster associated with self-reported Caucasian donors included over 80% of the roughly 400 genotyped donors. In an earlier analysis of roughly 540 of the donors, high-throughput TCR beta sequencing was used to judge whether each TCR beta V gene segment behaved as functional or pseudogenic. Donor age, sex, ethnicity and CMV serostatus were collected together with the repertoire data. Class I and class II HLA loci were covered by the typing at four-digit resolution. In a later genetic analysis, genome-wide SNP genotypes for about 65% of the roughly 700 donors were used, and that subset was treated as a discovery cohort. Because of strong linkage in the cohort, four to six DR-DQ haplotypes were treated as single units for association and clustering. Roughly 300 gigabases of sequencing data and around 85 million unique TCR sequences made up an early release that covered 640 HLA-typed donors. The later analysis used no new phenotypic data to find candidate immune exposures, relying instead on TCR beta sequences and their occurrence across donors. Besides the first cohort of 666 subjects, a separate validation cohort made up of 95 to 150 different subjects was used. The study profiled the T cell repertoires of hundreds of subjects by immunosequencing and related them to cytomegalovirus serostatus. All discovery cohort repertoires had been generated using a single sequencing platform.

Results the study describes overall, beyond this receptor: It was suggested by the authors that the approach could potentially be generalized to other disease states and immunological phenotypes. Linkage disequilibrium might explain the correlated functional status among segregating V segments, but an unknown experimental factor could not be ruled out. A later analysis found that TCR association rates varied across HLA loci, with DRB1 alleles showing the most associated TCRs and HLA-C alleles the fewest. The classifier was reported to diagnose cytomegalovirus status with high specificity and sensitivity in both the original and validation cohorts. In a later analysis, around 17,000 TCR beta sequences were associated with specific HLA alleles at a false discovery rate of 0.05. This cohort had only TCR beta chains sequenced, and the lack of alpha or paired-chain data limited which features could be detected. HLA typing was unavailable for some donors at each locus, so association tests used only the typed subset. The sequencing pipeline was judged likely to have produced a cluster of highly shared sequence variants as a technical artifact. Roughly uniform sequencing depth across donors was assumed in presence/absence analyses, although this assumption may not hold. A later genetic analysis associated a missense DCLRE1C variant with V-gene and J-gene trimming of TCR beta chains, and an independent cohort replicated the association. Across donors, most TCR sequences were observed very rarely, whereas some public TCRs were present in many individuals. Immune exposure information for the cohort was limited to CMV serostatus. In a later analysis, HLA-associated TCR beta chains showed more clonal expansion and lower generation probabilities than non-associated chains that were equally common. The study listed approximately 150 TCR beta chains as associated with cytomegalovirus. Assigning TCR associations to individual alleles was difficult when HLA alleles, especially DR and DQ, strongly co-occurred. Three of the identified cytomegalovirus-associated TCR beta chains were confirmed in vitro to be specific for cytomegalovirus antigens. According to a later analysis, parvovirus B19, influenza, CMV and Epstein-Barr virus appeared linked to several top co-occurrence clusters. A later analysis found that most CMV-associated TCR beta chains appeared HLA-restricted, with HLA associations seemingly driven largely by CMV exposure. In an earlier analysis of roughly 560 of the donors, most TCR beta V segments were observed in productive rearrangements about 87% or about 30% of the time, broadly matching IMGT annotations. The earlier analysis of about 600 of the donors excluded about 16 rarely observed V segments, including chromosome 9 orphons, because counts were too low. Some IMGT-functional V segments, including TRBV6-2 and TRBV6-3, could not be told apart with the 87-base-pair reads, so those segments were excluded. A further reported finding was that TCR beta sequences accurately predicted the HLA-A and HLA-B alleles for most subjects in the first cohort. A later genetic analysis reported fewer N-insertions in productive TCRs among donors in an Asian-associated ancestry cluster than the roughly 670-donor mean.

Deletion took 3 bases off V and 3 bases off J, with a span of 12 bases between the germline ends. For CDR1 and CDR2, the germline V gene (reference sequence) lists MNHEY and SMNVEV. The cysteine opens and the phenylalanine closes a CDR3 of 14 amino acids. CDR3 DNA only is kept here, 42 bases in frame from base 1. The library was made by the immunoSEQ multiplex PCR assay. A mixture of 60 forward primers for TCR Vbeta segments and 13 reverse primers for TCR Jbeta segments was used in the multiplex PCR. Amplification of the CDR3 region of rearranged TCR beta genes was performed with a multiplex PCR assay on genomic DNA. Amplified TCR beta libraries were sequenced as 87-base-pair reads on the Illumina HiSeq System. As for the authors' bioinformatics: In a later analysis, roughly 80 million unique TCR beta chains were counted across the 666 repertoires, and around 10 million of these chains were shared by at least two donors. Raw reads were error-corrected and collapsed into unique sequences by a nearest-neighbor algorithm in which closely related sequences were merged to remove PCR and sequencing errors. CDR3 sequences were aligned to IMGT reference sequences to assign V, D and J gene segments. For a sequence to be retained, at least a six-nucleotide match to both a V gene segment and a J gene segment was required. Rearrangements were classified as productive when the CDR3 lacked stop codons and remained in frame with V and J, and all other rearrangements were classified as non-productive. CDR3 was defined according to IMGT convention as the region running from the second conserved V-encoded cysteine to the conserved J-encoded phenylalanine. The earlier analysis of some 550 of the donors excluded any sequence lacking an unambiguous match to a single V gene segment. In an earlier analysis of several hundred of the donors, a V segment was called functional when productive rearrangements were above 56.7%, and segregating when the standard deviation between donors exceeded 5%. To diagnose cytomegalovirus status from the catalog of TCR beta chain sequences, a statistical classification framework was built. In a later analysis, TCR nucleotide sequences were compared against IMGT/GENE-DB human TR gene sequences so that V and J genes could be assigned. In a later analysis, CDR3 sequences and most-parsimonious VDJ recombination scenarios were assigned using the TCRdist pipeline. A later analysis defined each TCR beta chain by its CDR3 amino acid sequence plus V-gene family, and excluded reads lacking a unique V-gene family. As a way to deal with suspected cross-contamination and a sequencing artifact, a later analysis dropped roughly 600 nucleotide sequences that were highly shared and had low generation probability. For each public chain, a later analysis derived a clonal expansion index from normalized ranks of inferred template counts within each repertoire. In a later analysis, generation probabilities were computed using a VDJ recombination model fitted to out-of-frame rearrangements, and the results were checked against IGoR. A later analysis scored TCR-TCR, TCR-HLA and TCR-CMV co-occurrence with hypergeometric tests, applying a repertoire-size bias correction to TCR pairs. To estimate false discovery rates, a later analysis permuted the HLA or CMV assignments 20 times. In a later analysis, co-occurring TCRs were grouped with DBSCAN, and TCRdist sequence similarity was added when clustering was performed within HLA-allele-positive subsets. Repertoires with fewer than 30,000 or more than 120,000 public chains were left out of co-occurrence clustering, as were four to six repertoires with anomalous nucleotide sharing. The table comes from immuneACCESS by way of TCRdb, which keeps in-frame sequences with V and J called. Part of the clones is missing from these tables; in studies checked, under half for an unresolved V gene and the rest for unknown reasons. V and J calls and clone size are copied from that table; D and trimming were computed from the DNA. The sample contains about 140,000 clones, 76% of them found a single time. The top ten clones comprise about 2% of the sample.

On this clone itself: Its antigen is unknown. Base qualities are not at hand, and no much larger clone is one base apart.

The cohort comprised 710 or so healthy bone marrow donors. At the time of sampling, every cohort member was nominally healthy, though immune exposures that went unrecorded were likely present. The donor tested CMV seronegative and was one of the 352 seronegative cohort members. A peripheral blood sample was provided by each donor, and peripheral blood mononuclear cells were used for TCR beta sequencing. Genomic DNA was extracted from the blood cell samples with the Qiagen DNeasy Blood Extraction Kit. Specimen: PBMCs. This TCR came from a man between 35 and 55 years old in good health and CMV-seronegative. The chain links TRBV27 with TRBJ2-7; the best D guess is TRBD1, with 5 bases matching. The CDR3 region has the sequence CASSFKQVHYEQYF. The DNA sequence is given as TGTGCCAGCAGTTTCAAACAGGTACACTACGAGCAGTACTTC.